A selection of T cell receptor beta chains follows, all from one sample in a study of T cells in narcolepsy. Produced via immunoSEQ multiplex PCR; TCRdb's table is partial and in-frame only. The sample contains tens of thousands of clones, just under 85% of which appear only once. Material: CD45RA- memory CD4+ T cells from PBMCs. The receptors stem from a human donor with narcolepsy. Each CDR3 is given with its conserved first and last residue. Clone size is stated in some rows and not others, as once, few, many or a class when expanded.

>TRBJ2-5|TRBV11-3|once
CASSRNTFEETQYF
>TRBJ1-3|TRBV7-2|once
CASSLVGGSGNTIYF
>TRBJ2-2|TRBV11-2|-
CASSPQTGGSGGELFF
>TRBJ1-1|TRBV9|-
CASSGRQGAWTEAFF
>TRBJ2-1|TRBV4-1|-
CASSSGDWDRGINEQFF
>TRBJ2-7|TRBV7-2|-
CASSLIGAYEQYF
>TRBJ2-1|TRBV5-4|-
CASSLDLAENNEQFF
>TRBJ2-7|TRBV11-1|-
CASSRDRESDEQYF
>TRBJ1-2|TRBV28|-
CASSLPSGGLRNGYTF
>TRBJ1-2|TRBV2|-
CASSRQAIAGYGYTF
>TRBJ1-4|TRBV11-2|once
CASSPPPPGRKNEKLFF
>TRBJ2-1|TRBV9|-
CASSGTGVGSGSYEQFF
>TRBJ2-1|TRBV5-1|-
CASSLGGSSNEQFF
>TRBJ2-5|TRBV15|once
CATSRGGQQETQYF
>TRBJ2-2|TRBV12-5|once
CASARTGLAGELFF
>TRBJ2-3|TRBV4-1|-
CASSQRPMFTDTQYF
>TRBJ1-1|TRBV27|-
CASSRRTGAGNTEAFF
>TRBJ2-2|TRBV4-1|-
CASSQAGTTNTGELFF
>TRBJ1-5|TRBV28|-
CASIVGLNQPQHF
>TRBJ1-6|TRBV4-2|few
CASSLGQGTTRSPLHF
>TRBJ2-5|TRBV28|-
CASSGGQKRETQYF
>TRBJ1-1|TRBV11-3|-
CASSLGRNTEAFF
>TRBJ2-7|TRBV2|-
CASEQFGLAGTMGEQYF
>TRBJ1-1|TRBV28|-
CASKDGEAFF
>TRBJ2-5|TRBV19|-
CASSTPWTGGEQETQYF
>TRBJ1-1|TRBV5-4|-
CASSYVGQMNTEAFF
>TRBJ1-2|TRBV7-2|-
CASRNRAGGNYGYTF
>TRBJ1-2|TRBV5-6|-
CASSLESFTNPAYTF
>TRBJ2-1|TRBV6-1|-
CASSPGTPNNEQFF
>TRBJ1-2|TRBV4-3|few
CASSQEGRGGFGYTF
>TRBJ1-5|TRBV7-9|-
CASSFQGANQPQHF
>TRBJ2-6|TRBV5-1|-
CASSLGQAGANVLTF
>TRBJ2-3|TRBV7-2|-
CASSPWTGGGTDTQYF
>TRBJ2-6|TRBV13|-
CASSGGQGRANVLTF
>TRBJ2-7|TRBV28|-
CASSFWMQPKSMDF
>TRBJ2-7|TRBV2|few
CASKKVSSYEQYF
>TRBJ1-2|TRBV30|once
CAWFPTRGNYGYTF
>TRBJ1-2|TRBV19|-
CASNPTWGGGYTF
>TRBJ2-1|TRBV9|once
CASSGEAGRDSNEQFF
>TRBJ2-5|TRBV2|-
CASSSRTGETQYF
>TRBJ1-2|TRBV9|-
CASSQTGGFYGYTF
>TRBJ2-7|TRBV14|-
CASSQEVTARNEQYF
>TRBJ1-3|TRBV7-6|-
CASSLDAAGNTIYF
>TRBJ1-1|TRBV11-3|-
CASSLRGRRAFF
>TRBJ2-5|TRBV21-1|once
CASHADGQETQYF
>TRBJ1-1|TRBV5-4|few
CPSSSGGGGTEAFF
>TRBJ2-7|TRBV11-3|-
CASSWASSYEQYF
>TRBJ2-7|TRBV6-5|-
CASSFKEGYEQYF
>TRBJ2-5|TRBV11-3|-
CASSFGQIAGGLRETQYF
>TRBJ1-4|TRBV9|-
CASSERQGEGEKLFF
>TRBJ2-5|TRBV19|-
CASRAGRGRKETQYF
>TRBJ1-2|TRBV5-4|once
CASGYSGQNYGYTF
>TRBJ2-5|TRBV15|few
CATSRVWRERQETQYF
>TRBJ1-1|TRBV7-9|-
CASSLEGGSHPFF
>TRBJ1-1|TRBV29-1|-
CSVEGLNTEAFF